These 8 T cell receptor beta chains were all obtained from the same sample, sequenced in a study of identical twins. MiXCR was run by TCRdb on the 5' RACE reads, yielding one entry per CDR3 protein. Of 200,000 to 250,000 distinct CDR3 sequences in the sample, approximately 5.9% were seen once. The same sample was also studied in work on T cells expressing NK-cell markers.

Sequencing input: CD8+ T cells sorted from blood. Source of these receptors: a woman aged 18 to 35 in good health.

This clonotype was recorded a few times. The chain combines TRBV12-3 or TRBV12-4 with TRBJ2-4; D perhaps matches TRBD1 (6 bases). This CDR3 comprises 15 residues. Deletions cut 7 bases from V and 3 bases from J, with 16 bases between. CDR3: CASTLRGYDKNIQYF. CDR3 coding DNA: TGTGCCAGCACCCTTAGGGGGTATGACAAAAACATTCAGTACTTC.

This chain joins TRBV13 and TRBJ2-4; D perhaps matches TRBD2 (5 bases). The CDR3 runs 14 residues. The germline V gene has CDR1 PRHDT and CDR2 FYEKMQ (reference sequence). V lost 5 bases and J lost 4, with 12 bases in between. CDR3 sequence (DNA): TGTGCCAGCAGCATGCCAGGACTTAAAAACATTCAGTACTTC. Its translation is CASSMPGLKNIQYF.

The V and J genes are TRBV5-6 and TRBJ1-5; TRBD1 might be the D (6 bases). The CDR3 runs 16 residues. Germline V lookup: CDR1 SGHDT, CDR2 YYEEEE. Deletions cut 5 bases from V and 4 bases from J, with 19 bases between. For the CDR3, the DNA is TGTGCCAGCAGTCGACAGGCCCCGATGGCGAATCAGCCCCAGCATTTT. Protein: CASSRQAPMANQPQHF.

This clonotype was counted between two and nine times. The rearrangement uses TRBV6-1 and TRBJ2-1, with 7 bases identical to TRBD2. CDR1 is MNHNS, CDR2 SASEGT, per germline. The CDR3 length is 14 residues. Germline trimming cut 7 bases from V and 5 bases from J; bases unmatched to any gene: 8. CDR3 in DNA: TGTGCCAGCATCTTGACTAGCCTAGACAATGAGCAGTTCTTC. It yields the protein CASILTSLDNEQFF.

V gene TRBV12-3 or TRBV12-4 combines with J gene TRBJ1-1; 11 bases map to TRBD1. J gave up 4 bases and V 8 bases, and 6 bases lay outside the gene matches. The CDR3 covers 14 residues. DNA of the CDR3: TGTGCCAGCGGGGGGACAGGGGGGATCACTGAAGCTTTCTTT. This codes for CASGGTGGITEAFF.

This chain links TRBV4-1 with TRBJ2-5, with D unclear. The CDR3 consists of 13 residues. With 2 bases removed from V and 5 bases from J, the gap between germline ends came to 9 bases. The germline gives CDR1 MGHRA, CDR2 YSYEKL. CDR3 residues: CASSQYVAETQYF. DNA of the CDR3: TGCGCCAGCAGCCAATATGTAGCCGAGACCCAGTACTTC.

This rearrangement joins TRBV5-3 to TRBJ2-3; 7 bases fit TRBD2. TRBV5-3 is sorted into the ORF group, with uncertain function. V shed 9 bases, J shed 2 bases, and the junction held 15 bases outside the gene matches. CDR3 length: 16 amino acids. The CDR3: CAMGPGTIGLTDTQYF. CDR3 DNA: TGTGCCATGGGCCCTGGGACTATCGGTCTCACAGATACGCAGTATTTT.

This clonotype was observed a few times. CDR3 in DNA: TGTGCCAGCAGCCCCAAGGGGGCCCAGAACACCGGGGAGCTGTTTTTT. Encoded protein: CASSPKGAQNTGELFF. The chain carries TRBV7-9 and TRBJ2-2; 7 bases are a match to TRBD1. The CDR3 totals 16 residues. From germline, CDR1 is SEHNR and CDR2 FQNEAQ (reference sequence). V lost 5 bases, J lost 1 base, and 7 bases stayed unmatched.